The 32 T cell receptor beta chains below all came from one sample that was sequenced in a study of blood T cell repertoires in COVID-19. Here immunoSEQ multiplex PCR was the method, and the copy in TCRdb shows in-frame clones only, minus some. Of fewer than 250,000 clones listed, about four fifths are singletons. Sample: peripheral blood. Receptor source: a woman between 50 and 59 years old with active or convalescent COVID-19.

V gene TRBV24-1 combines with J gene TRBJ2-2, with D maybe TRBD1 (6 bases). CDR3 length: 15 amino acids. The V end lost 4 bases, the J end lost 1 base, and 9 bases lay between the germline ends. CDR1 is KGHDR and CDR2 is SFDVKD in the germline V gene. CDR3 bases: TGTGCCACCAGTGACCCGACAGGGAACACCGGGGAGCTGTTTTTT. Protein: CATSDPTGNTGELFF.

The rearrangement links TRBV5-1 to TRBJ2-3; 14 bases line up with TRBD2. Looked up from germline, CDR1 is SGHRS and CDR2 is YFSETQ. Trimming took 2 bases from V and 6 from J; bases not matched to a gene: 5. The CDR3 has 16 amino acids. The CDR3 here is CASSFRLAGGRDTQYF. CDR3 bases: TGCGCCAGCAGCTTTCGACTAGCGGGAGGGAGGGATACGCAGTATTTT.

The V call is TRBV19, the J call TRBJ2-4, with 8 positions matching TRBD2. CDR3 size: 16 residues. CDR1 and CDR2 (germline): LNHDA, SQIVND (reference sequence). J lost 4 bases, V lost 5 bases, and 10 bases had no gene match. In nucleotides, the CDR3 is TGTGCCAGTAGTCCTCCGGGACTAGAGCGGAAAAACATTCAGTACTTC. As protein: CASSPPGLERKNIQYF. The full variable domain, with the rest looked up from reference TRBV19 and TRBJ2-4, is DGGITQSPKYLFRKEGQNVTLSCEQNLNHDAMYWYRQDPGQGLRLIYYSQIVNDFQKGDIAEGYSVSREKKESFPLTVTSAQKNPTAFYLCASSPPGLERKNIQYFGAGTRLSVL.

The chain employs TRBV28 and TRBJ1-2; 11 bases match TRBD1. CDR1 and CDR2 from the germline V gene are MDHEN and SYDVKM. The CDR3 totals 14 residues. V was pared by 0 bases and J by 9 bases, with 3 bases of the junction left unmatched. CDR3 in amino acids: CASSLWGTGGSYTF. CDR3 nucleotide sequence: TGTGCCAGCAGTTTATGGGGGACAGGGGGAAGCTACACCTTC.

The V call is TRBV9, the J call TRBJ2-2; D is perhaps TRBD2 (6 bases). CDR3 size: 14 residues. CDR1 and CDR2 (germline): SGDLS, YYNGEE. V lost 1 base to trimming and J lost 5 bases, with 9 bases between them. The CDR3 is CASSVLGRTGELFF. CDR3 DNA sequence: TGTGCCAGCAGCGTACTAGGGAGGACCGGGGAGCTGTTTTTT.

The chain employs TRBV6-1 and TRBJ2-2, with 7 bases that match TRBD1. J was trimmed by 2 bases and V by 4 bases; bases with no gene match: 7. Looked up from germline, CDR1 is MNHNS and CDR2 is SASEGT. The CDR3 is 16 amino acids. CDR3 sequence (DNA): TGTGCCAGCAGTGGATCCGGACAGGACAACACCGGGGAGCTGTTTTTT. Encoded protein: CASSGSGQDNTGELFF.

The CDR3 here is CASSSGHLGTEAFF. CDR3 sequence (DNA): TGCGCCAGCAGCTCGGGACACCTCGGGACTGAAGCTTTCTTT. The chain couples TRBV5-1 to TRBJ1-1; D is perhaps TRBD1 (6 bases). Germline V gene sequence: CDR1 SGHRS, CDR2 YFSETQ. Trimming removed 3 bases at V and 5 bases at J, with 14 bases between. The CDR3 has 14 residues. Drawing the rest from reference TRBV5-1 and TRBJ1-1, the complete variable domain is KAGVTQTPRYLIKTRGQQVTLSCSPISGHRSVSWYQQTPGQGLQFLFEYFSETQRNKGNFPGRFSGRQFSNSRSEMNVSTLELGDSALYLCASSSGHLGTEAFFGQGTRLTVV.

Here the CDR3 DNA reads TGTGCCAGCAGCTTGGGAAAGGGGGCGTCTGAGACCCAGTACTTC. Protein product: CASSLGKGASETQYF. V gene TRBV7-9 combines with J gene TRBJ2-5, with 7 bases matching TRBD1. Per germline, CDR1 SEHNR and CDR2 FQNEAQ (reference sequence). With 3 bases clipped from V and 5 bases from J, the junction kept 9 bases outside the gene matches. The CDR3 runs to 15 residues.

The V gene is TRBV28, the J gene TRBJ2-1, with D possibly matching TRBD2 (5 bases). With 11 bases removed from V and 8 bases from J, the gap between germline ends came to 19 bases. The CDR3 totals 13 residues. Germline CDR1 reads MDHEN; CDR2 reads SYDVKM. In DNA form, the CDR3 reads TGTGCCTTGCAGAGGGAGTTCAGCGATGAGCAGTTCTTC. Translating it yields CALQREFSDEQFF.

J is TRBJ1-3 and V is TRBV4-1; D ambiguous. Germline V CDR1 and CDR2: MGHRA, YSYEKL. The CDR3 is 14 residues long. Trimming cost V 3 bases and J 0 bases, with 6 bases left between them. The CDR3 is CASSQGSSGNTIYF. The CDR3 nucleotides are TGCGCCAGCAGCCAGGGGAGCTCTGGAAACACCATATATTTT.

V usage is TRBV3-1 (or the pseudogene TRBV3-2) and J usage is TRBJ2-2; TRBD2 matches at 10 bases. Germline CDR1 and CDR2: LGHDT and YNNKEL (reference sequence). CDR3 length: 16 residues. Trimming took 5 bases from V and 5 from J; bases not matched to a gene: 8. For the CDR3, the DNA is TGTGCCAGCAGCGCTCGGACTAGCGGTTTAACCGGGGAGCTGTTTTTT. Translated: CASSARTSGLTGELFF.

The CDR3 DNA follows: TGTGCCAGCTCAAGAACCGGGACAGGCAACACTGAAGCTTTCTTT. It codes for CASSRTGTGNTEAFF. V usage is TRBV18 and J usage is TRBJ1-1; 8 bases align to TRBD1. With V trimmed by 5 bases and J by 2 bases, 7 bases remained unmatched. This CDR3 is 15 amino acids long. Germline CDR1 is KGHSH and CDR2 is LQKENI.

The genes are TRBV9 and TRBJ2-1, with 13 positions matching TRBD2. The length of the CDR3 is 15 residues. V lost 2 bases, J lost 8 bases, and 4 bases stayed unmatched. CDR1 SGDLS and CDR2 YYNGEE come from the germline V gene. The CDR3 reads CASSVGLAGVDEQFF. The CDR3 DNA is TGTGCCAGCAGCGTCGGACTAGCGGGAGTTGATGAGCAGTTCTTC.

The chain joins TRBV1 to TRBJ2-1; the table's TRBD2 call for D was not verified on the DNA. TRBV1 is deemed a pseudogene. This CDR3 region has 15 residues. The CDR3 protein is CTSSQQTSGSGEQFF. The DNA for the CDR3 is TGCACCAGCAGCCAACAGACTAGCGGGAGTGGTGAGCAGTTCTTC.

This clone was detected only once. The gene calls are TRBV2 and TRBJ2-1, with 7 bases aligning to TRBD1. CDR3 length: 15 amino acids. CDR1 and CDR2 (germline): SNHLY, FYNNEI. The V segment lost 4 bases and the J segment 4 bases; nucleotides outside the gene matches: 7. For the CDR3, the DNA is TGTGCCAGCAGTGTATTACAGGGGTCATACAATGAGCAGTTCTTC. Amino acids: CASSVLQGSYNEQFF. Combining the CDR3 with reference TRBV2 and TRBJ2-1 gives the whole variable domain EPEVTQTPSHQVTQMGQEVILRCVPISNHLYFYWYRQILGQKVEFLVSFYNNEISEKSEIFDDQFSVERPDGSNFTLKIRSTKLEDSAMYFCASSVLQGSYNEQFFGPGTRLTVL.

The chain combines TRBV3-1 (or the pseudogene TRBV3-2) with TRBJ1-3, with D unclear. V dropped 1 base and J dropped 1 base, with 8 bases sitting between them. The germline V gene encodes CDR1 LGHDT and CDR2 YNNKEL (reference sequence). This CDR3 spans 15 amino acids. CDR3 bases: TGTGCCAGCAGCCAAGGGAGCTCTTCTGGAAACACCATATATTTT. This sequence encodes CASSQGSSSGNTIYF.

The rearrangement links TRBV28 to TRBJ1-5, with 8 positions matching TRBD1. Germline CDR1 is MDHEN and CDR2 is SYDVKM. V was clipped by 4 bases and J by 6 bases; unmatched bases: 8. The CDR3 covers 15 residues. The CDR3: CASSSPTGVGQPQHF. Written as DNA, the CDR3 is TGTGCCAGCAGTTCACCGACAGGGGTTGGTCAGCCCCAGCATTTT.

J is TRBJ2-2 and V is TRBV28; 7 nucleotides align to TRBD1. V trimming: 8 bases; J trimming: 9 bases; junction bases outside the gene matches: 15. CDR3 size: 15 residues. From germline, CDR1 is MDHEN and CDR2 SYDVKM. Here the CDR3 DNA reads TGTGCCAGCGGGAAGAGCCTAGGGGGCTTGAGGGAGCTGTTTTTT. Translating gives CASGKSLGGLRELFF.

The CDR3 reads CAITGTSGGQTDTQYF. In DNA form, the CDR3 reads TGTGCCATCACTGGGACTAGCGGGGGGCAAACAGATACGCAGTATTTT. The chain couples TRBV10-3 to TRBJ2-3; 15 bases map to TRBD2. The CDR3 has 16 residues. CDR1 ENHRY and CDR2 SYGVKD come from the germline V gene. V gave up 7 bases and J gave up 3 bases; unmatched junction bases: 5.

J is TRBJ2-5 and V is TRBV10-1, with 9 bases matching TRBD1. CDR1 and CDR2 from the germline V gene are WNHNN and SYGVQD (reference sequence). CDR3 length: 14 residues. V trimming: 3 bases; J trimming: 4 bases; junction bases outside the gene matches: 3. In DNA, the CDR3 is TGCGCCAGCAGTGATACAGGGGGCCCAGAGACCCAGTACTTC. Translating gives CASSDTGGPETQYF.

The CDR3 region is CASSLRMSSYEQYF. DNA of the CDR3: TGTGCCAGCAGTCTCAGGATGAGCTCCTACGAGCAGTACTTC. This chain links TRBV27 with TRBJ2-7, with D unclear. The germline gives CDR1 MNHEY, CDR2 SMNVEV (reference sequence). V was clipped by 5 bases and J by 0 bases, with 11 bases between them. The CDR3 is 14 amino acids.

The chain employs TRBV10-2 and TRBJ2-7, with D possibly being TRBD1 (5 bases). Germline CDR1 is WSHSY and CDR2 is SAAADI. The CDR3 spans 12 residues. V lost 4 bases and J lost 10, with 14 bases in between. In nucleotides, the CDR3 is TGCGCCAGCAGTGGGACCGGCCAGGGACAGTACGTC. This codes for CASSGTGQGQYV.

DNA for the CDR3: TGTGCCAGCAGCTTCTCCCTGAGCTCCTACGAGCAGTACGTC. It yields the protein CASSFSLSSYEQYV. The chain recombines TRBV11-2 with TRBJ2-7; D remains unclear. CDR1 and CDR2 (germline): SGHAT, FQNNGV. V dropped 3 bases and J dropped 0 bases, with 9 bases sitting between them. The CDR3 has 14 amino acids.

CDR3 in amino acids: CASKPGPNTGELFF. CDR3 DNA: TGTGCCAGCAAACCAGGGCCTAACACCGGGGAGCTGTTTTTT. The rearrangement uses TRBV6-5 and TRBJ2-2; possibly TRBD1 for D (5 bases). The germline CDR1 and CDR2 sequences are MNHEY and SVGAGI. Trimming took 7 bases from V and 2 from J, leaving 11 bases between them. This CDR3 is 14 amino acids long.

This chain joins TRBV28 and TRBJ1-5; 9 bases line up with TRBD1. From germline, CDR1 is MDHEN and CDR2 SYDVKM. The CDR3 spans 15 residues. J gave up 6 bases and V 3 bases, and 6 bases lay outside the gene matches. The CDR3 DNA sequence: TGTGCCAGCAGTTTCCGGGACAGGGTCAGTCAGCCCCAGCATTTT. Translating gives CASSFRDRVSQPQHF. Filled out from reference TRBV28 and TRBJ1-5, the complete variable domain reads DVKVTQSSRYLVKRTGEKVFLECVQDMDHENMFWYRQDPGLGLRLIYFSYDVKMKEKGDIPEGYSVSREKKERFSLILESASTNQTSMYLCASSFRDRVSQPQHFGDGTRLSIL.

This clone was found once. The CDR3 loop is CASSSVDRRTEAFF. The DNA of the CDR3 is TGCGCCAGCAGTTCTGTGGACAGACGGACTGAAGCTTTCTTT. V and J are TRBV5-1 and TRBJ1-1, with a weak D call TRBD1 (6 bases). Looked up from germline, CDR1 is SGHRS and CDR2 is YFSETQ. Trimming removed 5 bases from V and 5 bases from J, with 16 bases in between. The CDR3 is 14 residues long.

This clone was recorded a few times. CDR3 coding DNA: TGTGCCAGCTTTAGGACAGGCTCCTACGAGCAGTACTTC. Residues: CASFRTGSYEQYF. This sequence joins TRBV18 and TRBJ2-7, with 7 bases lining up with TRBD1. V lost 7 bases, J lost 0 bases, and 3 bases stayed unmatched. Germline V gene lookup returns CDR1 KGHSH and CDR2 LQKENI. This CDR3 is built from 13 residues.

The V gene is TRBV15, the J gene TRBJ1-2; 8 nucleotides align to TRBD1. The germline gives CDR1 LNHNV, CDR2 YYDKDF (reference sequence). With V trimmed by 1 base and J by 4 bases, 14 bases remained unmatched. CDR3 length equals 18 residues. CDR3 region: CATSRGGGRGPPLYGYTF. CDR3 in DNA: TGTGCCACCAGCAGAGGGGGGGGCAGGGGGCCCCCGCTCTATGGCTACACCTTC.

The genes are TRBV3-1 (or the pseudogene TRBV3-2) and TRBJ1-4; 11 bases are shared with TRBD1. CDR1 is LGHDT, CDR2 YNNKEL, per germline (reference sequence). V dropped 5 bases and J dropped 5; count of bases not matched to a gene: 7. The CDR3 has 16 amino acids. The CDR3 protein is CASSGTGGFSNEKLFF. CDR3 DNA sequence: TGTGCCAGCAGCGGGACAGGGGGTTTCTCGAATGAAAAACTGTTTTTT.

The V call is TRBV4-2, the J call TRBJ1-1; D is undetermined. The CDR3 loop spans 15 amino acids. V dropped 4 bases and J dropped 1 base, with 13 bases sitting between them. In germline, CDR1 is LGHNA, CDR2 YNFKEQ. The CDR3: CASSRTPGGNTEAFF. The CDR3 nucleotides read TGTGCCAGCAGCCGCACGCCGGGAGGGAACACTGAAGCTTTCTTT.

CDR3 protein: CASSSWTINTEAFF. The CDR3 region has the DNA TGTGCCAGCAGCTCCTGGACAATCAACACTGAAGCTTTCTTT. V and J are TRBV7-3 and TRBJ1-1; perhaps TRBD1 as D (5 bases). This CDR3 spans 14 amino acids. V was clipped by 4 bases and J by 2 bases, with 11 bases between them. The germline gives CDR1 SGHTA, CDR2 FQGTGA.

In DNA form, the CDR3 reads TGTGCCAGCAGTTCAACCGGGACTTTAGCTGAAGCTTTCTTT. Residues: CASSSTGTLAEAFF. The V call is TRBV28, the J call TRBJ1-1, with D possibly being TRBD1 (5 bases). Germline V gives CDR1 MDHEN, CDR2 SYDVKM. The V end lost 4 bases, the J end lost 6 bases, and 15 bases lay between the germline ends. The length of the CDR3 is 14 residues.